This entry features one T cell receptor beta chain sequence. Trimming took off 5 bases at V and 0 bases at J, with 14 bases between the two ends. Germline V gene data show CDR1 as LNHDA and CDR2 as SQIVND (reference sequence). The CDR3 is 17 amino acids. This entry comes from a study of blood T cell repertoires in COVID-19. Whole-study context: Samples taken during acute and convalescent COVID-19 were collected in the United States, Italy and Spain. PBMCs, B-cell-depleted T cells, or T cells were the source of the cDNA or gDNA that made up the material.

In the authors' methods: Amplifying reference gene primers gave estimates of nucleated cell counts. Sequencing was performed with immunoSEQ multiplex PCR; in TCRdb, only in-frame clones are kept and a portion is missing. That table supplies the V and J calls and clone size; D and trimming were determined from the DNA. The table includes hundreds of thousands of clones, 85% to 90% detected once. This TCR came from a woman under 30 with acute or convalescent COVID-19. V and J are TRBV19 and TRBJ1-6; D unresolved. The material sequenced was peripheral blood. The CDR3 spells CASSPSLRFSYNSPLHF. The DNA of the CDR3 is TGTGCCAGTAGTCCGTCCCTCCGTTTCTCCTATAATTCACCCCTCCACTTT.